The rows below give T cell receptor beta chains drawn from one sample of a study of T cells in Graves' hyperthyroidism and ophthalmopathy. TCRdb redid the calling of the multiplex PCR reads with MiXCR, one entry per CDR3 protein. The data contain 540,000 or so distinct CDR3 sequences, approximately 15% of them singletons. The sample consisted of blood. These receptors all stem from a woman in her twenties or thirties with Graves' hyperthyroidism. Each CDR3 is given with its conserved first and last residue. Each record gives: V gene, J gene, D gene, clone size, CDR3 DNA, CDR3 protein. The D gene is left open where the match is weak. Part of the rows lack a size; the others show once, few, many or a class for expanded clones.

TRBV12-3/TRBV12-4	TRBJ1-1	TRBD1	many	TGTGCCAGCAGTTATCAGGGGGCTGACACTGAAGCTTTCTTT	CASSYQGADTEAFF
TRBV11-3	TRBJ2-1	TRBD1	many	TGTGCCAGCAGCAAACTGACAGGGTATGAGCAGTTCTTC	CASSKLTGYEQFF
TRBV7-9	TRBJ2-1	-	many	TGTGCCAGCAGCTTAGGCCTGCTAGTCGGCACCCCACGGGGTGAGCAGTTCTTC	CASSLGLLVGTPRGEQFF
TRBV30	TRBJ2-7	-	-	TGTGCCTGGAGTATACCAGTGTGGGACCGAACCTACGAGCAGTACTTC	CAWSIPVWDRTYEQYF
TRBV7-6	TRBJ2-3	-	many	TGTGCCAGCAGCTTAGCGTGGGCGACCAGCACAGATACGCAGTATTTT	CASSLAWATSTDTQYF
TRBV28	TRBJ1-5	-	-	TGTGCCAGCAGACTCCGGGACACGTATCAGCCCCAGCATTTT	CASRLRDTYQPQHF
TRBV13	TRBJ2-5	TRBD2	few	TGTGCCAGCAGCCCGCGGGGACTAGCGGGAGGGCGGGAGACCCAGTACTTC	CASSPRGLAGGRETQYF
TRBV30	TRBJ1-2	-	many	TGTGCCTGGAGTCTCCAGAATAACTATGGCTACACCTTC	CAWSLQNNYGYTF
TRBV6-1	TRBJ2-1	-	-	TGTGCCAGCAGTGAACGGTCCGAGAAATTATCACATTTCTTC	CASSERSEKLSHFF
TRBV28	TRBJ1-2	TRBD1	many	TGTGCCAGCAGTTCGCCTGGGACAGCTAACTATGGCTACACCTTC	CASSSPGTANYGYTF
TRBV27	TRBJ2-5	TRBD2	few	TGTGCCAGCAGTTTAGCGGCTAGCGGAAGGGAGACCCAGTACTTC	CASSLAASGRETQYF
TRBV11-1	TRBJ2-3	TRBD2	many	TGTGCCAGCAGTCCTAGACTAGCGAGCACAGATACGCAGTATTTT	CASSPRLASTDTQYF
TRBV7-9	TRBJ2-2	TRBD2	-	TGTGCCAGCAGCCCGACTAGCGGGAGTCTTAGGGAGCTGTTTTTT	CASSPTSGSLRELFF
TRBV4-3	TRBJ2-1	-	-	TGCGCCAGCAGCCAAGATCTGCTAGTCCACAATGAGCAGTTCTTC	CASSQDLLVHNEQFF
TRBV12-5	TRBJ2-4	-	-	TGTGCTAGTGGCCCCGCCCTAGCCAAAAACATTCAGTACTTC	CASGPALAKNIQYF
TRBV27	TRBJ1-6	-	many	TGTGCCAGCAGTTCCGGGACCGGGATCAATTCACCCCTCCACTTT	CASSSGTGINSPLHF
TRBV6-1	TRBJ2-7	TRBD2	few	TGTGCTCGGGGGGGCGGCGAGCAGTACTTC	CARGGGEQYF
TRBV7-9	TRBJ1-1	-	-	TGTGCCAGCAGCTGGGGGGAACCGAACACTGAAGCTTTCTTT	CASSWGEPNTEAFF
TRBV12-3/TRBV12-4	TRBJ1-1	-	many	TGTGCCAGCAGTTTAGTGCAGGGGCAATCTGAAGCTTTCTTT	CASSLVQGQSEAFF
TRBV10-3	TRBJ1-1	-	few	TGTGCCATGGGACGGGGAGATTCGGACACTGAAGCTTTCTTT	CAMGRGDSDTEAFF
TRBV2	TRBJ2-5	-	many	TGTGCCAGCAGTGGTTCCGGGGTAGAAGAAGAGACCCAGTACTTC	CASSGSGVEEETQYF
TRBV11-2	TRBJ1-4	TRBD1	many	TGTGCCAGCAGCTTCTACGGGACAGGGTTTGGCTTAGCTAATGAAAAACTGTTTTTT	CASSFYGTGFGLANEKLFF
TRBV30	TRBJ2-7	-	-	TGTGCCTGGAGTGTAGACGGACCCTACGGGCAGTACTTC	CAWSVDGPYGQYF
TRBV27	TRBJ2-5	TRBD2	many	TGTGCCAGCAGTCGGACTAGCGGGATACAAGAGACCCAGTACTTC	CASSRTSGIQETQYF
TRBV7-2	TRBJ2-3	TRBD2	many	TGTGCCAGCAGCCCTCTAGCGGGAGGCAGGGTAGATACGCAGTATTTT	CASSPLAGGRVDTQYF
TRBV5-1	TRBJ2-1	-	many	TGCGCCAGCAGCTTTGCGCTTTTAGCGGCCTACAATGAGCAGTTCTTC	CASSFALLAAYNEQFF
TRBV4-1	TRBJ1-4	-	-	TGCGCCAGCAGCCAAGCTGTTCGAGGCAGGGCACACTACCCCGGAGATGAAAAACTGTTTTTT	CASSQAVRGRAHYPGDEKLFF
TRBV20-1	TRBJ1-5	-	-	TGCAGTGCTAGAAGTGTGGGGGATCAGCCCCAGCATTTT	CSARSVGDQPQHF
TRBV5-1	TRBJ1-1	-	many	TGCGCCAGCAGCTCGACTCTGGGGGGAAGAAAAAAAGCTTTCTTT	CASSSTLGGRKKAFF
TRBV20-1	TRBJ2-7	TRBD1	-	TGCAGTGCTCACACCGGGACAGGGTTTTACGAGCAGTACTTC	CSAHTGTGFYEQYF
TRBV27	TRBJ2-5	-	many	TGTGCCAGCAGCGGTGGAGGGATACAAGAGACCCAGTACTTC	CASSGGGIQETQYF
TRBV7-2	TRBJ2-1	-	many	TGTGCCAGCAGCTTAGAAGAAGGTTGGGCCCCCGAGCAGTTCTTC	CASSLEEGWAPEQFF
TRBV12-3/TRBV12-4	TRBJ2-2	TRBD1	few	TGTGCCAGCAGTTCACGGGACAGGGGGGCTGGGGAGCTGTTTTTT	CASSSRDRGAGELFF
TRBV11-2	TRBJ2-2	TRBD1	-	TGTGCCAGCGTACACCCCGGGACAGGGGGCTCCGGGGAGCTGCTTTTT	CASVHPGTGGSGELLF
TRBV19	TRBJ2-2	-	many	TGTGCCAGTAGTAGGACGGGACAAGGCAACACCGGGGAGCTGTTTTTT	CASSRTGQGNTGELFF
TRBV5-1	TRBJ2-7	TRBD2	few	TGCGCCAGCAGCGTGGACTGGGGAGGGTTTGAGCAGTACTTC	CASSVDWGGFEQYF
TRBV28	TRBJ1-6	-	-	TGTGCCAGCAGTTCCTACAAGGGAAAGGGTTCACCCCTCCACTTT	CASSSYKGKGSPLHF
TRBV18	TRBJ2-1	TRBD1	many	TGTGCCAGCAGCCCCCCGACAGGGGGATACAATGAGCAGTTCTTC	CASSPPTGGYNEQFF
TRBV20-1	TRBJ1-1	TRBD1	many	TGCAGTGCAAACCCGGGACAGGGCGCTGCTTTCTTT	CSANPGQGAAFF
TRBV14	TRBJ2-7	TRBD2	many	TGTGCCAGCAGCCAAGTCGCGGGACTAGCGGGAGGGCCTTACGAGCAGTACTTC	CASSQVAGLAGGPYEQYF
TRBV7-3	TRBJ2-3	-	many	TGTGCCAGCAGCTTCGGCGGAAGCACAGATACGCAGTATTTT	CASSFGGSTDTQYF
TRBV2	TRBJ2-7	-	many	TGTGCCAGCATGTTGTCCAGGGGATCCTACGAGCAGTACTTC	CASMLSRGSYEQYF